These T cell receptor beta chains were read from a single sample in a study of blood T cell repertoires in COVID-19. Sequenced by immunoSEQ multiplex PCR; TCRdb stores in-frame clones only, minus some. The sample consists of about 230,000 clones, around four fifths of them appearing once. Sequencing was carried out using peripheral blood. All receptors derive from a woman aged 70-85 years with active or convalescent COVID-19. CDR3s include the opening cysteine and the closing phenylalanine or tryptophan. A D gene is named only where the DNA matches it firmly. Only part of the rows carry a size: once, few, many, or a class if the clone is expanded.

J: TRBJ2-7
size: -
V: TRBV2
D: -
CDR3: CASSEPGDYSYEQYF
DNA: TGTGCCAGCAGTGAACCAGGGGACTACTCCTACGAGCAGTACTTC

J: TRBJ2-1
size: -
V: TRBV7-2
D: -
CDR3: CASSLESGIRFF
DNA: TGTGCCAGCAGCTTAGAGTCGGGGATTCGGTTCTTC

J: TRBJ2-7
size: -
V: TRBV3-1/TRBV3-2
D: -
CDR3: CASSLTGGNSYEQYF
DNA: TGTGCCAGCAGCCTAACTGGGGGGAACTCCTACGAGCAGTACTTC

J: TRBJ2-3
size: -
V: TRBV5-1
D: -
CDR3: CASSLALNTDTQYF
DNA: TGCGCCAGCAGCTTGGCGTTAAACACAGATACGCAGTATTTT

J: TRBJ2-6
size: -
V: TRBV19
D: -
CDR3: CASSLPVYSGANVLTF
DNA: TGTGCCAGTAGCCTCCCGGTTTACTCTGGGGCCAACGTCCTGACTTTC

J: TRBJ2-6
size: -
V: TRBV5-5
D: -
CDR3: CASSPTSEDVLTF
DNA: TGTGCCAGCAGCCCGACCTCTGAGGACGTCCTGACTTTC

J: TRBJ1-2
size: -
V: TRBV29-1
D: -
CDR3: CSVVMARGSGYTF
DNA: TGCAGCGTTGTTATGGCGCGGGGGAGTGGCTACACCTTC

J: TRBJ1-2
size: -
V: TRBV30
D: TRBD1
CDR3: CAWKGQGDYGYTF
DNA: TGTGCCTGGAAAGGACAGGGGGACTATGGCTACACCTTC

J: TRBJ2-7
size: -
V: TRBV19
D: TRBD2
CDR3: CASSSSGRAFEQYF
DNA: TGTGCCAGTAGTTCTAGCGGGAGGGCCTTCGAGCAGTACTTC

J: TRBJ1-5
size: -
V: TRBV18
D: TRBD1
CDR3: CASSPQGTVGQPQHF
DNA: TGTGCCAGCTCACCCCAAGGGACAGTGGGTCAGCCCCAGCATTTT

J: TRBJ2-2
size: -
V: TRBV3-1/TRBV3-2
D: -
CDR3: CASSQKITVTGELFF
DNA: TGTGCCAGCAGCCAAAAAATCACGGTAACCGGGGAGCTGTTTTTT

J: TRBJ2-7
size: -
V: TRBV5-1
D: -
CDR3: CASSPVYEQYF
DNA: TGCGCCAGCAGCCCTGTCTACGAGCAGTACTTC

J: TRBJ1-1
size: -
V: TRBV2
D: TRBD1
CDR3: CASSDRAQGDTEAFF
DNA: TGTGCCAGCAGTGATCGGGCACAGGGGGACACTGAAGCTTTCTTT

J: TRBJ2-7
size: -
V: TRBV11-2
D: TRBD2
CDR3: CASSPLSGRAEEQYF
DNA: TGTGCCAGCAGCCCCTTGAGCGGGAGGGCGGAGGAGCAGTACTTC

J: TRBJ2-3
size: -
V: TRBV28
D: -
CDR3: CASSLSGADTQYF
DNA: TGTGCCAGCAGTTTGTCGGGGGCAGATACGCAGTATTTT

J: TRBJ2-2
size: -
V: TRBV15
D: TRBD2
CDR3: CATSLIAGGPLLNTGELFF
DNA: TGTGCCACCAGTCTTATAGCGGGAGGGCCTCTCTTGAACACCGGGGAGCTGTTTTTT

J: TRBJ2-3
size: -
V: TRBV18
D: -
CDR3: CASSPRDTDTQYF
DNA: TGTGCCAGCTCACCTCGGGATACAGATACGCAGTATTTT

J: TRBJ1-1
size: -
V: TRBV5-8
D: -
CDR3: CASSPGGHQYTEAFF
DNA: TGTGCCAGCAGCCCCGGAGGGCACCAGTATACTGAAGCTTTCTTT

J: TRBJ2-1
size: -
V: TRBV27
D: -
CDR3: CASSFVGPRNNEQFF
DNA: TGTGCCAGCAGTTTCGTGGGGCCTCGAAACAATGAGCAGTTCTTC

J: TRBJ1-4
size: once
V: TRBV5-4
D: -
CDR3: CASSLDPLNEKLFF
DNA: TGTGCCAGCAGCTTGGATCCGCTAAATGAAAAACTGTTTTTT

J: TRBJ1-2
size: -
V: TRBV9
D: TRBD1
CDR3: CASSDSTGEWHGYTF
DNA: TGTGCCAGCAGCGACTCGACAGGGGAGTGGCATGGCTACACCTTC

J: TRBJ1-5
size: few
V: TRBV18
D: -
CDR3: CASSPPGGAQPQHF
DNA: TGTGCCAGCTCACCCCCCGGTGGGGCACAGCCCCAGCATTTT

J: TRBJ2-5
size: -
V: TRBV7-8
D: -
CDR3: CASKLGAGLFQETQYF
DNA: TGTGCCAGCAAACTCGGAGCAGGGCTGTTCCAAGAGACCCAGTACTTC

J: TRBJ1-6
size: -
V: TRBV28
D: -
CDR3: CASSLSGWNSPLHF
DNA: TGTGCCAGCAGTTTGAGCGGTTGGAATTCACCCCTCCACTTT

J: TRBJ2-1
size: few
V: TRBV6-5
D: TRBD1
CDR3: CASSRQGSSYNEQFF
DNA: TGTGCCAGCAGTCGACAGGGAAGCTCCTACAATGAGCAGTTCTTC

J: TRBJ1-2
size: once
V: TRBV6-5
D: TRBD1
CDR3: CASRRQGGDGYTF
DNA: TGTGCCAGCAGGCGACAGGGGGGAGATGGCTACACCTTC

J: TRBJ1-6
size: -
V: TRBV30
D: -
CDR3: CAGGGAASSNSPLHF
DNA: TGTGCCGGTGGGGGGGCGGCCAGCAGTAATTCACCCCTCCACTTT

J: TRBJ2-2
size: -
V: TRBV7-3
D: -
CDR3: CASSQGSLLTGELFF
DNA: TGTGCCAGCAGCCAGGGTAGTCTGCTCACCGGGGAGCTGTTTTTT

J: TRBJ2-5
size: -
V: TRBV10-3
D: -
CDR3: CAVGRGEETQYF
DNA: TGTGCCGTCGGGAGAGGGGAAGAGACCCAGTACTTC

J: TRBJ2-3
size: once
V: TRBV12-3/TRBV12-4
D: -
CDR3: CASKNSGTDTQYF
DNA: TGTGCCAGCAAAAATAGCGGTACAGATACGCAGTATTTT

J: TRBJ1-5
size: few
V: TRBV28
D: TRBD1
CDR3: CASRAGGAEQPQHF
DNA: TGTGCCAGCAGAGCAGGGGGCGCGGAGCAGCCCCAGCATTTT

J: TRBJ2-5
size: -
V: TRBV5-1
D: TRBD1
CDR3: CASSDQGAQETQYF
DNA: TGCGCCAGCAGCGACCAGGGGGCCCAAGAGACCCAGTACTTC

J: TRBJ2-5
size: -
V: TRBV5-8
D: TRBD1
CDR3: CASIPGDRDWRETQYF
DNA: TGTGCCAGCATCCCCGGGGACAGGGATTGGAGAGAGACCCAGTACTTC

J: TRBJ2-1
size: -
V: TRBV5-6
D: -
CDR3: CASSLWVRANEQFF
DNA: TGTGCCAGCAGCTTGTGGGTCAGGGCGAATGAGCAGTTCTTC

J: TRBJ1-2
size: -
V: TRBV5-1
D: -
CDR3: CASSYTQGEVSGYTF
DNA: TGCGCCAGCAGTTATACTCAGGGTGAAGTCAGTGGCTACACCTTC

J: TRBJ1-6
size: once
V: TRBV6-6
D: TRBD1
CDR3: CASSRTGTGVENGSPLHF
DNA: TGTGCCAGCAGCCGAACCGGGACAGGGGTCGAAAACGGGTCACCCCTCCACTTT

J: TRBJ1-1
size: -
V: TRBV2
D: TRBD1
CDR3: CASSERGRGTEAFF
DNA: TGTGCCAGCAGTGAGAGGGGGCGCGGCACTGAAGCTTTCTTT

J: TRBJ2-7
size: -
V: TRBV11-2
D: TRBD2
CDR3: CASSLDGLAGLEQYF
DNA: TGTGCCAGCAGCTTAGACGGACTAGCGGGACTCGAGCAGTACTTC

J: TRBJ1-6
size: -
V: TRBV6-4
D: -
CDR3: CASSRERTYNSPLHF
DNA: TGTGCCAGCAGTAGGGAGCGGACTTATAATTCACCCCTCCACTTT

J: TRBJ1-4
size: once
V: TRBV5-1
D: TRBD1
CDR3: CASSYRQGLNEKLFF
DNA: TGCGCCAGCAGCTACCGACAGGGGCTTAATGAAAAACTGTTTTTT

J: TRBJ2-1
size: -
V: TRBV10-2
D: TRBD2
CDR3: CASRLAGVAYNEQFF
DNA: TGCGCCAGCAGGCTAGCGGGAGTTGCCTACAATGAGCAGTTCTTC

J: TRBJ2-3
size: -
V: TRBV14
D: -
CDR3: CASSQNTLTDTQYF
DNA: TGTGCCAGCAGCCAGAACACGCTCACAGATACGCAGTATTTT

J: TRBJ2-5
size: -
V: TRBV7-9
D: -
CDR3: CASSFIQETQYF
DNA: TGTGCCAGCAGCTTTATCCAAGAGACCCAGTACTTC

J: TRBJ2-6
size: -
V: TRBV20-1
D: -
CDR3: CSASPAGAGANVLTF
DNA: TGCAGTGCTAGTCCAGCCGGGGCTGGGGCCAACGTCCTGACTTTC

J: TRBJ2-2
size: -
V: TRBV6-5
D: -
CDR3: CASTIRTGELFF
DNA: TGTGCCAGCACCATCCGGACAGGGGAGCTGTTTTTT

J: TRBJ2-5
size: -
V: TRBV2
D: -
CDR3: CASIQLYQETQYF
DNA: TGTGCCAGCATTCAGTTGTACCAAGAGACCCAGTACTTC

J: TRBJ1-1
size: many
V: TRBV18
D: -
CDR3: CASSPPGLGSTEAFF
DNA: TGTGCCAGCTCACCACCGGGGCTGGGCAGCACTGAAGCTTTCTTT

J: TRBJ1-1
size: -
V: TRBV19
D: -
CDR3: CASDKLGLKNTEAFF
DNA: TGTGCCAGTGATAAACTGGGACTGAAGAACACTGAAGCTTTCTTT

J: TRBJ2-3
size: few
V: TRBV7-9
D: TRBD2
CDR3: CASNFGRLAGEGTQYF
DNA: TGTGCCAGCAACTTCGGTAGACTAGCGGGAGAGGGTACGCAGTATTTT

J: TRBJ2-1
size: -
V: TRBV28
D: -
CDR3: CASSRVYNEQFF
DNA: TGTGCCAGCAGTCGCGTATACAATGAGCAGTTCTTC

J: TRBJ2-3
size: -
V: TRBV18
D: -
CDR3: CASSLNRVDTQYF
DNA: TGTGCCAGCTCATTAAACAGGGTAGATACGCAGTATTTT

J: TRBJ2-5
size: -
V: TRBV18
D: TRBD1
CDR3: CASSGTGGETQYF
DNA: TGTGCCAGCTCCGGGACAGGTGGAGAGACCCAGTACTTC